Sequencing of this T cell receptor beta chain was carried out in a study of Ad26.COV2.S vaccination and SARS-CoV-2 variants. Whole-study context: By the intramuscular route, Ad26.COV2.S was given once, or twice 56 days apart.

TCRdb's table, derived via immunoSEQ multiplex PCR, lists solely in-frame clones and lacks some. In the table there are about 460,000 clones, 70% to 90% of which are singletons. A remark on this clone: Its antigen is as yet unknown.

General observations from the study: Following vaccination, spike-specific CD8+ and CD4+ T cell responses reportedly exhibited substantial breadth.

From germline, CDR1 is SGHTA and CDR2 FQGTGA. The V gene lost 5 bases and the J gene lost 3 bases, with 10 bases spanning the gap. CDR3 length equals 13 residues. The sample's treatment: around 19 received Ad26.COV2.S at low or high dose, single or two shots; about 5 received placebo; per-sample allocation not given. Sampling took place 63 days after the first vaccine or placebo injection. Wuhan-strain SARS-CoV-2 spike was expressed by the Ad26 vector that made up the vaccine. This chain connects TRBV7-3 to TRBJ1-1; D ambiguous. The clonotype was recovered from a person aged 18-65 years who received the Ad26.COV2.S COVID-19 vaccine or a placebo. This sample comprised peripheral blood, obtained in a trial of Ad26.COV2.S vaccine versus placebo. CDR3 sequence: CASSVQVDTEAFF. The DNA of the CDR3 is TGTGCCAGCAGCGTCCAAGTGGACACTGAAGCTTTCTTT.